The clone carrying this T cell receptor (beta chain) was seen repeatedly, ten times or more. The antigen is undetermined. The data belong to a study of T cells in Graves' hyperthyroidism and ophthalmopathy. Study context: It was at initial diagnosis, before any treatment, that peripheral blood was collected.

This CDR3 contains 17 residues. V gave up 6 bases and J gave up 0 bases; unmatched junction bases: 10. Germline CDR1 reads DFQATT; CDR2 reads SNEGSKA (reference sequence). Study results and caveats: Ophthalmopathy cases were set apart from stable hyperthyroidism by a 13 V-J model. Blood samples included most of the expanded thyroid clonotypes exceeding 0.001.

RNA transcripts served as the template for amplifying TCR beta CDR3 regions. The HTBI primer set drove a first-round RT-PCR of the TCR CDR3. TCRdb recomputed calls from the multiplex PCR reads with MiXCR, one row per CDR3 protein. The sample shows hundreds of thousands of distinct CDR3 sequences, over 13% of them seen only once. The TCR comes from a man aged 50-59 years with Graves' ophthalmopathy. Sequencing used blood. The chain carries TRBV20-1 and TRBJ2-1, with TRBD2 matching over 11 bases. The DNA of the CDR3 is TGCAGTGCGCCCGCCGGGACTAGCGGATCCTCCTACAATGAGCAGTTCTTC. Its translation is CSAPAGTSGSSYNEQFF.